This is a list of T cell receptor beta chains from one sample in a study of blood T cell repertoires in COVID-19. Clones were read by immunoSEQ multiplex PCR, and TCRdb kept only the in-frame ones, dropping some. The profile covers some 170,000 clones, with about nine tenths appearing a single time and over 15% taken by the ten largest. Material for sequencing was peripheral blood. These receptors all stem from a man in his 60s with active or convalescent COVID-19. Both conserved end residues are part of each CDR3. A D gene is named only where the DNA matches it firmly. Some rows have no size entry. The others give once, few or many, or a class for an expanded clone.

J: TRBJ2-2
size: few
V: TRBV9
D: NA
DNA: TGTGCCAGCAGCGTGGGCCCCGGGGAGCTGTTTTTT
CDR3: CASSVGPGELFF

J: TRBJ1-1
size: NA
V: TRBV10-3
D: TRBD1
DNA: TGTGCCATCAGACAGACAGGGGGCGTGGGAGAAGCTTTCTTT
CDR3: CAIRQTGGVGEAFF

J: TRBJ1-6
size: NA
V: TRBV19
D: NA
DNA: TGTGCCAGTAGTATTACGGGGATCTATAATTCACCCCTCCACTTT
CDR3: CASSITGIYNSPLHF

J: TRBJ1-3
size: NA
V: TRBV5-1
D: NA
DNA: TGCGCCAGCAGCCCGGGACTGGCGTATTGGGAAAACACCATATATTTT
CDR3: CASSPGLAYWENTIYF

J: TRBJ1-4
size: NA
V: TRBV7-6
D: TRBD1
DNA: TGTGCCAGCAGCTTAGCTCAGGGGGGAGGCGAAAAACTGTTTTTT
CDR3: CASSLAQGGGEKLFF

J: TRBJ1-5
size: NA
V: TRBV6-5
D: NA
DNA: TGTGCCAGCAGTTACTCTTACCCCGGGGGCAATCAGCCCCAGCATTTT
CDR3: CASSYSYPGGNQPQHF

J: TRBJ1-6
size: NA
V: TRBV5-6
D: NA
DNA: TGTGCCAGCAGCTTACGGACAGCCGATGGGAATTCACCCCTCCACTTT
CDR3: CASSLRTADGNSPLHF

J: TRBJ1-2
size: NA
V: TRBV27
D: TRBD1
DNA: TGTGCCAGCAGCTCTAACAGGGGCGGCTACACCTTC
CDR3: CASSSNRGGYTF

J: TRBJ1-1
size: once
V: TRBV15
D: NA
DNA: TGTGCCACCAGTTTACGGTCTCCGGACACTGAAGCTTTCTTT
CDR3: CATSLRSPDTEAFF

J: TRBJ1-1
size: NA
V: TRBV5-1
D: TRBD1
DNA: TGCGCCAGCAGCACGGACAGGGGGCGCACTGAAGCTTTCTTT
CDR3: CASSTDRGRTEAFF

J: TRBJ2-1
size: NA
V: TRBV7-2
D: TRBD2
DNA: TGTGCCAGCAGCTACCTAGCGGGAGAAATGAATGAGCAGTTCTTC
CDR3: CASSYLAGEMNEQFF

J: TRBJ1-1
size: NA
V: TRBV3-1/TRBV3-2
D: NA
DNA: TGTGCCAGCAGCCAAGGACAGCTCATGAACACTGAAGCTTTCTTT
CDR3: CASSQGQLMNTEAFF

J: TRBJ2-5
size: NA
V: TRBV18
D: TRBD2
DNA: TGTGCCAGCTCATCACGGACTAGTCTGGAGACCCAGTACTTC
CDR3: CASSSRTSLETQYF

J: TRBJ1-2
size: NA
V: TRBV9
D: NA
DNA: TGTGCCAGCATGACGGGGGGCTATGGCTACACCTTC
CDR3: CASMTGGYGYTF

J: TRBJ2-1
size: NA
V: TRBV9
D: TRBD1
DNA: TGTGCCAGCAGCGTAGTGGGACAGGGTTTAATCCGCTCCTACAATGAGCAGTTCTTC
CDR3: CASSVVGQGLIRSYNEQFF

J: TRBJ2-5
size: NA
V: TRBV15
D: TRBD2
DNA: TGTGCCACCAGCCCCCTGGAACAGCGGGAGAGGGGAGAGACCCAGTACTTC
CDR3: CATSPLEQRERGETQYF

J: TRBJ2-1
size: NA
V: TRBV7-6
D: NA
DNA: TGTGCCAGCAGCTTAGGTCCCATCAATGAGCAGTTCTTC
CDR3: CASSLGPINEQFF

J: TRBJ2-3
size: NA
V: TRBV5-1
D: NA
DNA: TGCGCCAGCAGCCGAACAAGCACAGATACGCAGTATTTT
CDR3: CASSRTSTDTQYF

J: TRBJ1-2
size: NA
V: TRBV18
D: NA
DNA: TGTGCCAGCTCACCAAATAGGGGTGGAAGTGGCTACACCTTC
CDR3: CASSPNRGGSGYTF

J: TRBJ2-3
size: NA
V: TRBV6-4
D: TRBD2
DNA: TGTGCCAGCAGCGCGACTAGCGCCCGGTGGGGAGATACGCAGTATTTT
CDR3: CASSATSARWGDTQYF

J: TRBJ1-1
size: NA
V: TRBV25-1
D: TRBD1
DNA: TGTGCCAGTAAATCAGGGGGAAGTACTGAAGCTTTCTTT
CDR3: CASKSGGSTEAFF

J: TRBJ2-3
size: NA
V: TRBV3-1/TRBV3-2
D: NA
DNA: TGTGCCAGCAGTTATCCTTTATCCCCCACAGATACGCAGTATTTT
CDR3: CASSYPLSPTDTQYF

J: TRBJ1-2
size: NA
V: TRBV28
D: TRBD1
DNA: TGTGCCAGCAGTTCCGGACAGGGCGGCTATGGCTACACCTTC
CDR3: CASSSGQGGYGYTF

J: TRBJ1-1
size: once
V: TRBV20-1
D: TRBD1
DNA: TGCAGTGCTAGTCGAGGGGGCGCGGGCACTGAAGCTTTCTTT
CDR3: CSASRGGAGTEAFF

J: TRBJ1-2
size: few
V: TRBV13
D: NA
DNA: TGTGCCAGCAGCCCCCGAGTTTATGGCTACACCTTC
CDR3: CASSPRVYGYTF

J: TRBJ2-7
size: NA
V: TRBV25-1
D: TRBD2
DNA: TGTGCCAGCATTGGACTAGGAGGCGAGCAGTACTTC
CDR3: CASIGLGGEQYF

J: TRBJ1-3
size: NA
V: TRBV11-2
D: NA
DNA: TGTGCCAGCAGGGGGCAGACAGTATCTGGAAACACCATATATTTT
CDR3: CASRGQTVSGNTIYF